These 9 T cell receptor beta chains share one sample of origin, sequenced in a study of patients and donors after allogeneic stem cell transplantation. From the RT-PCR reads, TCRdb called clonotypes with MiXCR, one entry per CDR3 protein. The sample yields roughly 960,000 distinct CDR3 sequences, approximately 18% seen once. The specimen was blood, either unsorted or a sorted T cell fraction (not recorded which). The source of these receptors is a human donor who was either an allogeneic HSCT recipient or a stem cell or donor lymphocyte infusion donor (not recorded which). It is not recorded whose cells these are; they may come from a transplant donor.

Only a few counts were recorded for this clonotype. The chain has TRBV7-8 and TRBJ2-7; a possible D gene is TRBD1 (6 bases). The CDR3 length is 14 residues. In germline, CDR1 is SGHVS, CDR2 FQNEAQ. Trimming pared 5 bases from V and 3 bases from J, leaving 14 bases between. The CDR3 is CASSDRDTFYEQYF. For the CDR3, the DNA is TGTGCCAGCAGCGACCGGGACACTTTCTACGAGCAGTACTTC.

The chain is built from TRBV24-1 and TRBJ2-5; 13 bases are a match to TRBD2. V shed 7 bases and J 1 base; nucleotides not matched to a gene: 11. Germline-derived CDR1 and CDR2 are KGHDR and SFDVKD. The CDR3 runs 18 residues. The CDR3 reads CATSQLLAGGPPQETQYF. The DNA for the CDR3 is TGTGCCACCAGCCAATTACTAGCGGGGGGGCCCCCCCAAGAGACCCAGTACTTC.

V usage is TRBV24-1 and J usage is TRBJ2-5; D uncertain. The germline gives CDR1 KGHDR, CDR2 SFDVKD. CDR3 length equals 13 residues. Deletions cut 4 bases from V and 5 bases from J, with 10 bases between. The CDR3 reads CATSELSRETQYF. The CDR3 nucleotides are TGTGCCACCAGTGAATTGTCTCGGGAGACCCAGTACTTC.

This clonotype was observed at least ten times. V gene TRBV12-3 or TRBV12-4 combines with J gene TRBJ1-2, with 10 positions matching TRBD1. J gave up 7 bases and V 5 bases, and 4 bases lay outside the gene matches. The CDR3 has 13 residues. The CDR3 DNA is TGTGCCAGCAGTCCAGGACAGGGGGGTGGCTACACCTTC. Its protein is CASSPGQGGGYTF.

This clonotype was counted a few times. The chain links TRBV6-1 to TRBJ1-2, with D possibly matching TRBD1 (6 bases). V lost 4 bases, J lost 3 bases, and 18 bases lay in between. Germline CDR1 reads MNHNS; CDR2 reads SASEGT. The CDR3 has 16 amino acids. The DNA for the CDR3 is TGTGCCAGCAGTGGGGGGTCCAGGGGCGCAGACTATGGCTACACCTTC. Encoded protein: CASSGGSRGADYGYTF.

This clonotype has just a few counts. V usage is TRBV5-4 and J usage is TRBJ2-1; D unclear. The length of the CDR3 is 14 residues. The V end lost 0 bases, the J end lost 8 bases, and 12 bases lay between the germline ends. Germline V CDR1 and CDR2: SGHNT, YYREEE (reference sequence). In DNA form, the CDR3 reads TGTGCCAGCAGCTTGGGCCGGAACGAGGATGAGCAGTTCTTC. Amino acid sequence: CASSLGRNEDEQFF.

The chain has TRBV5-1 and TRBJ1-1; possibly TRBD1 for D (5 bases). Trimming left V 2 bases short and J 8 bases short, with 16 bases between. CDR1 and CDR2 (germline): SGHRS, YFSETQ. The CDR3 consists of 14 residues. DNA of the CDR3: TGCGCCAGCAGCTTCGGGCGTGCGGGGGGGGAAGCTTTCTTT. It specifies CASSFGRAGGEAFF. Full variable domain (missing parts from reference TRBV5-1 and TRBJ1-1): KAGVTQTPRYLIKTRGQQVTLSCSPISGHRSVSWYQQTPGQGLQFLFEYFSETQRNKGNFPGRFSGRQFSNSRSEMNVSTLELGDSALYLCASSFGRAGGEAFFGQGTRLTVV.

This clonotype was seen more than once but under ten times. As DNA, the CDR3 is TGTGCCAGCAGCGTCCTTACTGGAAATGAGCAGTTCTTC. It specifies CASSVLTGNEQFF. The rearrangement links TRBV9 to TRBJ2-1; no firm D call. This CDR3 has 13 residues. V was cut by 2 bases and J by 7 bases, with 10 bases left in between. The germline CDR1 and CDR2 sequences are SGDLS and YYNGEE. The whole variable domain, remainder taken from reference TRBV9 and TRBJ2-1, is DSGVTQTPKHLITATGQRVTLRCSPRSGDLSVYWYQQSLDQGLQFLIQYYNGEERAKGNILERFSAQQFPDLHSELNLSSLELGDSALYFCASSVLTGNEQFFGPGTRLTVL.

A few counts support this clonotype. The chain carries TRBV27 and TRBJ2-2, with TRBD1 matching 8 bases. The trim removed 7 bases at V and 3 bases at J, leaving 4 bases unmatched. Germline V gene data show CDR1 as MNHEY and CDR2 as SMNVEV (reference sequence). CDR3 length: 14 amino acids. This CDR3 is CASTGQGHTGELFF. The CDR3 bases are TGTGCCAGCACCGGACAGGGCCACACCGGGGAGCTGTTTTTT.